Sequencing of this TCR beta chain was carried out in a study of blood T cell repertoires in COVID-19. Data came from immunoSEQ multiplex PCR; TCRdb stores just in-frame clones and leaves some out. There are tens of thousands of clones in the sample; about 86% occur only once, and more than 0.95% lies in the top ten. Per the germline V gene, CDR1 is MGHDK and CDR2 is SYGVNS. The CDR3 length is 13 residues. V lost 5 bases to trimming and J lost 11 bases, with 18 bases between them. Sequences were obtained from peripheral blood. The receptor was derived from a man aged 35-49 years with acute or convalescent COVID-19. V usage is TRBV25-1 and J usage is TRBJ1-1, with a weak D call TRBD1 (5 bases). CDR3 sequence reads: CASSRRGAFRAFF. CDR3 bases: TGTGCCAGCAGTCGGAGGGGAGCTTTCCGCGCTTTCTTT. The full variable domain, with the rest looked up from reference TRBV25-1 and TRBJ1-1, is EADIYQTPRYLVIGTGKKITLECSQTMGHDKMYWYQQDPGMELHLIHYSYGVNSTEKGDLSSESTVSRIRTEHFPLTLESARPSHTSQYLCASSRRGAFRAFFGQGTRLTVV.